These 30 T cell receptor beta chains originate from one sample sequenced in a study of T cell repertoires in cytomegalovirus infection. Using its own MiXCR run on the reads, TCRdb lists one record per CDR3 protein. The sample has around 230,000 distinct CDR3 sequences; about 5.9% are singletons. Sample: PBMCs. All receptors derive from a human donor in good health (CMV status not recorded). Some clones in this sample may be carry-over from other donors' samples.

This chain joins TRBV7-9 and TRBJ1-1; no definite D call. Germline V gene sequence: CDR1 SEHNR, CDR2 FQNEAQ (reference sequence). Deletions cut 4 bases from V and 0 bases from J, with 6 bases between. The CDR3 runs to 13 residues. CDR3 nucleotides: TGTGCCAGCAGCTCGATTCTGAACACTGAAGCTTTCTTT. This sequence encodes CASSSILNTEAFF.

There are many counts of this clonotype. The chain recombines TRBV20-1 with TRBJ1-3; D is possibly TRBD1 (6 bases). CDR1 and CDR2 from the germline V gene are DFQATT and SNEGSKA (reference sequence). The CDR3 is 14 residues long. Deletions cut 7 bases from V and 3 bases from J, with 16 bases between. The CDR3 DNA is TGCAGTGTCAGGGGAGCCTCCTATGGAAACACCATATATTTT. It codes for CSVRGASYGNTIYF.

This clonotype was seen many times. The rearrangement joins TRBV7-2 to TRBJ2-1; D possibly corresponds to TRBD1 (5 bases). Germline V gene sequence: CDR1 SGHTA, CDR2 FQGNSA. The CDR3 sequence is 15 residues long. V lost 4 bases, J lost 9 bases, and 19 bases lay in between. The CDR3 DNA reads TGTGCCAGCAGCTCCTCCAGAGCCCCAGGGATTGAGCAGTTCTTC. It encodes CASSSSRAPGIEQFF. The variable domain in full, completed from reference TRBV7-2 and TRBJ2-1, reads GAGVSQSPSNKVTEKGKDVELRCDPISGHTALYWYRQSLGQGLEFLIYFQGNSAPDKSGLPSDRFSAERTGGSVSTLTIQRTQQEDSAVYLCASSSSRAPGIEQFFGPGTRLTVL.

This clonotype was detected ten times or more. The gene calls are TRBV7-2 and TRBJ1-2; tentatively, D is TRBD1 (5 bases). V lost 7 bases, J lost 4 bases, and 16 bases lay in between. In germline, CDR1 is SGHTA, CDR2 FQGNSA. The CDR3 is 14 residues long. CDR3 DNA sequence: TGTGCCAGCACCGTCAGGGCAGGGCTCTATGGCTACACCTTC. This encodes CASTVRAGLYGYTF.

This clonotype was observed many times. The chain links TRBV19 to TRBJ2-5; TRBD2 might be the D (5 bases). With 6 bases removed from V and 2 bases from J, the gap between germline ends came to 16 bases. The CDR3 spans 15 residues. Looked up from germline, CDR1 is LNHDA and CDR2 is SQIVND (reference sequence). The CDR3 sequence: CASRKAVNPQETQYF. In DNA form, the CDR3 reads TGTGCCAGTAGAAAAGCGGTGAATCCTCAAGAGACCCAGTACTTC.

This clonotype has at least ten counts. The chain uses TRBV6-2 or TRBV6-3 and TRBJ2-7, with 7 nucleotides matching TRBD1. Germline lookup yields CDR1 MNHEY and CDR2 SVGEGT. CDR3 length: 13 residues. Unmatched junction bases numbered 5, after V lost 5 bases and J lost 4 bases. The chain's CDR3 is CASSPTGPYEQYF. CDR3 in DNA: TGTGCCAGCAGTCCGACAGGGCCGTACGAGCAGTACTTC.

This chain joins TRBV20-1 and TRBJ2-7; 8 bases map to TRBD2. Germline V gives CDR1 DFQATT, CDR2 SNEGSKA (reference sequence). The CDR3 contains 17 residues. V was pared by 0 bases and J by 7 bases, with 17 bases of the junction left unmatched. The CDR3 reads CSARDPNAGLGPWEQYF. In nucleotides, the CDR3 is TGCAGTGCTAGAGATCCGAACGCGGGACTAGGGCCGTGGGAGCAGTACTTC.

This clonotype has a count of ten or more. The genes are TRBV29-1 and TRBJ1-4; TRBD1 is a possible D gene (5 bases). Germline CDR1 reads SQVTM; CDR2 reads ANQGSEA. The CDR3 totals 14 residues. The V and J ends lost 4 bases and 0 bases respectively, with 9 bases between them. CDR3 nucleotide sequence: TGCAGCGTTGGAACAGGACCAACTAATGAAAAACTGTTTTTT. Translation: CSVGTGPTNEKLFF.

This clonotype was seen many times. This chain connects TRBV2 to TRBJ2-4; the D gene is possibly TRBD2 (5 bases). CDR1 is SNHLY and CDR2 is FYNNEI in the germline V gene. V lost 3 bases, J lost 3 bases, and 6 bases lay in between. The CDR3 totals 13 residues. CDR3 amino acids: CASSDRDKNIQYF. The CDR3, as DNA: TGTGCCAGCAGTGACCGGGACAAAAACATTCAGTACTTC.

The table lists this clonotype with many counts. The rearrangement links TRBV25-1 to TRBJ2-3, with a weak D call TRBD2 (7 bases). The ends were cut back, 3 bases at V and 1 base at J, with 14 bases in the middle. The length of the CDR3 is 16 residues. CDR1 MGHDK and CDR2 SYGVNS come from the germline V gene. CDR3 sequence reads: CASSDLAGARTDTQYF. CDR3 coding DNA: TGTGCCAGCAGTGACCTGGCGGGGGCCCGCACAGATACGCAGTATTTT. Drawing the rest from reference TRBV25-1 and TRBJ2-3, the complete variable domain is EADIYQTPRYLVIGTGKKITLECSQTMGHDKMYWYQQDPGMELHLIHYSYGVNSTEKGDLSSESTVSRIRTEHFPLTLESARPSHTSQYLCASSDLAGARTDTQYFGPGTRLTVL.

This clonotype occurred many times. The V and J genes are TRBV28 and TRBJ1-5, with D tentatively TRBD1 (5 bases). The CDR3 has 17 residues. V was cut by 4 bases and J by 4 bases, with 20 bases left in between. Germline V lookup: CDR1 MDHEN, CDR2 SYDVKM. In nucleotides, the CDR3 is TGTGCCAGCAGTTCCCCGCGGGCACGGGGGGGTAATCAGCCCCAGCATTTT. This encodes CASSSPRARGGNQPQHF.

The table lists this clonotype with many counts. The chain has TRBV7-2 and TRBJ1-5; tentatively, D is TRBD1 (6 bases). This CDR3 has 17 amino acids. Trimming shortened V by 0 bases and J by 6 bases, and 18 bases separated the two germline ends. The germline V gene encodes CDR1 SGHTA and CDR2 FQGNSA. DNA for the CDR3: TGTGCCAGCAGCTTAGCTTCTCGACAGGCAGGAGGTCAGCCCCAGCATTTT. Translation gives CASSLASRQAGGQPQHF.

This clonotype was observed many times. J is TRBJ1-5 and V is TRBV19; 7 bases fit TRBD1. CDR1 and CDR2 from the germline V gene are LNHDA and SQIVND (reference sequence). The CDR3 is 14 residues long. V dropped 3 bases and J dropped 5; count of bases not matched to a gene: 4. CDR3 coding DNA: TGTGCCAGTAGTATGGCCACAGGGGATCAGCCCCAGCATTTT. It yields the protein CASSMATGDQPQHF.

This clonotype was observed at least ten times. This chain connects TRBV5-1 to TRBJ1-1, with 7 nucleotides matching TRBD1. The germline V gene has CDR1 SGHRS and CDR2 YFSETQ. The CDR3 totals 13 residues. The junction had 2 bases not matched to a gene; V was cut back by 0 bases and J by 6 bases. CDR3 sequence: CASSLEDRPEAFF. The CDR3 region has the DNA TGCGCCAGCAGCTTGGAGGACAGGCCTGAAGCTTTCTTT. The entire variable domain, with the rest obtained from reference TRBV5-1 and TRBJ1-1, is as follows: KAGVTQTPRYLIKTRGQQVTLSCSPISGHRSVSWYQQTPGQGLQFLFEYFSETQRNKGNFPGRFSGRQFSNSRSEMNVSTLELGDSALYLCASSLEDRPEAFFGQGTRLTVV.

This clonotype was counted many times. The chain links TRBV7-3 to TRBJ2-1; unclear D gene. The CDR3 covers 14 residues. Per the germline V gene, CDR1 is SGHTA and CDR2 is FQGTGA. Trimming stripped 4 bases from V and 7 bases from J, with 14 bases between. CDR3 region: CASSSPGLGNEQFF. CDR3 coding DNA: TGTGCCAGCAGCTCCCCGGGTCTGGGGAATGAGCAGTTCTTC.

This clonotype was observed many times. The chain carries TRBV30 and TRBJ2-7; D is perhaps TRBD2 (6 bases). The CDR3 has 14 amino acids. Germline lookup yields CDR1 GTSNPN and CDR2 SVGIG (reference sequence). V was clipped by 3 bases and J by 3 bases, with 15 bases between them. CDR3 nucleotide sequence: TGTGCCTGGAGATCGGGGGTCAGGCACTACGAGCAGTACTTC. Translated: CAWRSGVRHYEQYF. Full variable domain (remainder filled in from reference TRBV30 and TRBJ2-7): SQTIHQWPATLVQPVGSPLSLECTVEGTSNPNLYWYRQAAGRGLQLLFYSVGIGQISSEVPQNLSASRPQDRQFILSSKKLLLSDSGFYLCAWRSGVRHYEQYFGPGTRLTVT.

This clonotype appeared many times. The genes are TRBV12-5 and TRBJ2-1; the D is unclear. Per germline, CDR1 LGHNT and CDR2 FRNRAP. The CDR3 has 12 residues. V dropped 2 bases and J dropped 9 bases, with 8 bases sitting between them. The CDR3 is CASGLRRAEQFF. CDR3 sequence (DNA): TGTGCTAGTGGTTTGAGGCGAGCTGAGCAGTTCTTC.

This clonotype was recorded many times. The J gene is TRBJ1-5, the V gene TRBV15; D ambiguous. CDR1 and CDR2 from the germline V gene are LNHNV and YYDKDF (reference sequence). The CDR3 loop spans 16 amino acids. V was clipped by 0 bases and J by 7 bases, with 16 bases between them. CDR3 DNA: TGTGCCACCAGCAGAGATGAGTCCGACCTAGGACAGCCCCAGCATTTT. Its translation: CATSRDESDLGQPQHF.

This clonotype was counted many times. The gene calls are TRBV20-1 and TRBJ1-1; 8 bases align to TRBD1. V shed 2 bases, J shed 4 bases, and the junction held 6 bases outside the gene matches. The germline V gene has CDR1 DFQATT and CDR2 SNEGSKA (reference sequence). The CDR3 spans 14 residues. The CDR3 is CSARRGQGLTEAFF. In DNA form, the CDR3 reads TGCAGTGCTAGAAGAGGACAGGGACTCACTGAAGCTTTCTTT.

This clonotype was detected many times. The chain uses TRBV7-2 and TRBJ2-7; 13 bases map to TRBD2. The CDR3 is 15 residues long. Germline V CDR1 and CDR2: SGHTA, FQGNSA. V lost 5 bases and J lost 5; bases outside the gene matches: 6. CDR3 residues: CASSPTSGGPHEQYF. CDR3 DNA sequence: TGTGCCAGCAGCCCGACTAGCGGGGGGCCCCACGAGCAGTACTTC.

This clonotype was seen at least ten times. This chain connects TRBV7-3 to TRBJ1-1; D is perhaps TRBD1 (5 bases). This CDR3 has 14 amino acids. Looked up from germline, CDR1 is SGHTA and CDR2 is FQGTGA. Trimming removed 8 bases from V and 1 base from J, with 14 bases in between. CDR3 in DNA: TGTGCCAGCGGAAATATGGGGACGAACACTGAAGCTTTCTTT. It is translated as CASGNMGTNTEAFF.

A few counts support this clonotype. The chain joins TRBV11-2 to TRBJ2-5; a weak D match, TRBD2 (6 bases). This CDR3 has 15 residues. The V and J ends lost 3 bases and 5 bases respectively, with 16 bases between them. The germline CDR1 and CDR2 sequences are SGHAT and FQNNGV. This CDR3 is CASSFRAGDRETQYF. The CDR3 DNA follows: TGTGCCAGCAGCTTCCGAGCGGGCGATAGGGAGACCCAGTACTTC.

Ten or more counts support this clonotype. The CDR3 region is CASSATGVDTEAFF. CDR3 nucleotides: TGTGCCAGCAGTGCGACAGGGGTGGACACTGAAGCTTTCTTT. V gene TRBV6-1 combines with J gene TRBJ1-1; TRBD1 matches 8 bases. Germline CDR1 reads MNHNS; CDR2 reads SASEGT. The CDR3 is made up of 14 amino acids. Losses at the gene ends were 4 bases for V and 3 bases for J; bases not matched to a gene: 4.

The chain is built from TRBV2 and TRBJ2-7; TRBD1 agrees at 8 bases. CDR1 and CDR2 from the germline V gene are SNHLY and FYNNEI. The J segment lost 2 bases and the V segment lost 6 bases, leaving 6 bases of the junction unmatched. The CDR3 runs to 14 residues. CDR3 bases: TGTGCCAGCAGCAAACAGGGGGGCACCTACGAGCAGTACTTC. It specifies CASSKQGGTYEQYF.

V is TRBV7-9 and J is TRBJ1-2; a possible D gene is TRBD1 (5 bases). The CDR3 is made up of 14 amino acids. Per germline, CDR1 SEHNR and CDR2 FQNEAQ (reference sequence). V dropped 5 bases and J dropped 1 base, with 11 bases sitting between them. The CDR3 DNA sequence: TGTGCCAGCAGCCCGGCGACAGTTAACTATGGCTACACCTTC. The encoded protein is CASSPATVNYGYTF.

V is TRBV24-1 and J is TRBJ2-3, with 8 nucleotides matching TRBD2. The CDR3 is 15 residues long. The germline V gene has CDR1 KGHDR and CDR2 SFDVKD. With 3 bases clipped from V and 6 bases from J, the junction kept 7 bases outside the gene matches. For the CDR3, the DNA is TGTGCCACCAGTGATCCGCGGGGGGCCGGGGATACGCAGTATTTT. Its translation: CATSDPRGAGDTQYF.

V and J are TRBV18 and TRBJ2-2; 10 nucleotides match TRBD1. Trimming removed 3 bases from V and 6 bases from J; junction bases left unmatched: 7. CDR3 length: 16 amino acids. Germline assignment: CDR1 KGHSH and CDR2 LQKENI. CDR3 amino acids: CASSPKTGTGAGELFF. The CDR3 DNA is TGTGCCAGCTCACCGAAAACCGGGACAGGGGCCGGGGAGCTGTTTTTT.

This clonotype was recorded at least ten times. The chain links TRBV7-2 to TRBJ2-1, with 8 bases aligning to TRBD2. CDR1 and CDR2 from the germline V gene are SGHTA and FQGNSA. The CDR3 is 16 residues long. V lost 5 bases and J lost 3; bases outside the gene matches: 9. CDR3 protein: CASSPGSGGFYNEQFF. The CDR3 DNA follows: TGTGCCAGCAGCCCTGGTTCGGGGGGGTTCTACAATGAGCAGTTCTTC.

This clonotype was counted at least ten times. The V and J genes are TRBV6-1 and TRBJ1-3; maybe TRBD1 (5 bases). Germline values: CDR1 MNHNS, CDR2 SASEGT. The CDR3 loop spans 14 amino acids. Deletions cut 8 bases from V and 0 bases from J, with 11 bases between. This CDR3 reads CASGTGSSGNTIYF. In DNA form, the CDR3 reads TGTGCCAGCGGGACTGGGAGCTCTGGAAACACCATATATTTT.

This clonotype has a count of ten or more. The genes are TRBV20-1 and TRBJ2-5, with D possibly matching TRBD1 (6 bases). From germline, CDR1 is DFQATT and CDR2 SNEGSKA (reference sequence). This CDR3 comprises 15 residues. Trimming cost V 3 bases and J 1 base, with 15 bases left between them. CDR3 amino acids: CSASSAGQTQETQYF. The CDR3 DNA reads as TGCAGTGCTAGTAGTGCCGGACAGACCCAAGAGACCCAGTACTTC.